The next 29 T cell receptor beta chains were all read from a single sample in a study of cytomegalovirus exposure and HLA in healthy donors. 13 Jbeta primers and 60 Vbeta primers were used for the PCR. The protocol was immunoSEQ multiplex PCR, while the TCRdb copy is restricted to in-frame clones and leaves out a portion. The table lists some 150,000 clones, roughly 79% of them singletons, with 1.5% to 2% in the top ten. Sequencing was performed on PBMCs. The receptor set was obtained from a woman in her 30s in good health and CMV-seronegative.

This clone came up once. The CDR3 protein is CASSLVPPPQVKDEQFF. Here the CDR3 DNA reads TGTGCCAGCAGCTTAGTGCCACCTCCCCAGGTCAAGGATGAGCAGTTCTTC. The chain couples TRBV7-9 to TRBJ2-1; no clear D. This CDR3 contains 17 residues. V was pared by 1 base and J by 8 bases, with 21 bases between. The germline gives CDR1 SEHNR, CDR2 FQNEAQ (reference sequence).

The chain has TRBV9 and TRBJ1-6; D gene unclear. Trimming took off 4 bases at V and 14 bases at J, with 16 bases between the two ends. Germline loops: CDR1 SGDLS, CDR2 YYNGEE. This CDR3 is 13 amino acids long. Written as DNA, the CDR3 is TGTGCCAGCAGCCCCCGAGGCCCCGGGGCCCTCCACTTT. Protein: CASSPRGPGALHF.

In nucleotides, the CDR3 is TGTGCCAGCAGCGTAGAGGCGGGGGGGCTTTCGGATACGCAGTATTTT. Residues: CASSVEAGGLSDTQYF. The chain recombines TRBV9 with TRBJ2-3; 9 nucleotides line up with TRBD2. In germline, CDR1 is SGDLS, CDR2 YYNGEE. The CDR3 is 16 residues long. Trimming cost V 0 bases and J 6 bases; bases outside gene matches: 8.

The chain's CDR3 is CSVTLILGPLAGETQYF. CDR3 coding DNA: TGCAGCGTTACCCTGATCCTGGGACCCCTCGCGGGGGAGACCCAGTACTTC. The genes are TRBV29-1 and TRBJ2-5, with TRBD2 as a possible D gene (6 bases). V shed 5 bases and J shed 5 bases, with 27 bases lying between them. This CDR3 contains 17 residues. CDR1 and CDR2 (germline): SQVTM, ANQGSEA. Full variable domain (rest looked up from reference TRBV29-1 and TRBJ2-5): SAVISQKPSRDICQRGTSLTIQCQVDSQVTMMFWYRQQPGQSLTLIATANQGSEATYESGFVIDKFPISRPNLTFSTLTVSNMSPEDSSIYLCSVTLILGPLAGETQYFGPGTRLLVL.

The chain combines TRBV6-1 with TRBJ1-1; D remains unclear. Germline loops: CDR1 MNHNS, CDR2 SASEGT. V lost 6 bases to trimming and J lost 1 base, with 9 bases between them. The CDR3 length is 13 residues. The CDR3 coding sequence is TGTGCCAGCAGCTTGACGGGGAACACTGAAGCTTTCTTT. It specifies CASSLTGNTEAFF.

The V and J genes are TRBV6-5 and TRBJ1-2, with 7 bases lining up with TRBD1. V trimming: 4 bases; J trimming: 5 bases; junction bases outside the gene matches: 10. There are 15 residues in the CDR3. Looked up from germline, CDR1 is MNHEY and CDR2 is SVGAGI. The CDR3 region has the DNA TGTGCCAGCAGTTGGGACAGATCCGAGGGATATGGCTACACCTTC. This codes for CASSWDRSEGYGYTF.

The chain uses TRBV7-2 and TRBJ2-3; D gene uncertain. The CDR3 consists of 14 residues. V lost 1 base and J 2 bases, leaving 7 bases between the germline ends. Germline CDR1 is SGHTA and CDR2 is FQGNSA. The CDR3 bases are TGTGCCAGCAGCTTAGACGGGTACACAGATACGCAGTATTTT. Its protein is CASSLDGYTDTQYF.

The rearrangement links TRBV5-1 to TRBJ2-1, with TRBD1 matching 7 bases. The V gene's germline CDR1 is SGHRS and CDR2 YFSETQ. This CDR3 has 15 amino acids. The V and J ends lost 0 bases and 2 bases, in that order; junction bases with no gene match: 2. This CDR3 reads CASSLAQGTYNEQFF. As DNA, the CDR3 is TGCGCCAGCAGCTTGGCACAGGGGACCTACAATGAGCAGTTCTTC.

The J gene is TRBJ1-3, the V gene TRBV6-5; 9 nucleotides agree with TRBD1. The CDR3 consists of 15 residues. Germline V gene data show CDR1 as MNHEY and CDR2 as SVGAGI. J was trimmed by 3 bases and V by 0 bases; bases with no gene match: 0. Written as DNA, the CDR3 is TGTGCCAGCAGTTACTCGGGACAGGGTGGAAACACCATATATTTT. Encoded protein: CASSYSGQGGNTIYF.

V usage is TRBV18 and J usage is TRBJ1-2, with 7 positions matching TRBD1. J was trimmed by 6 bases and V by 3 bases; bases with no gene match: 4. Germline V gene sequence: CDR1 KGHSH, CDR2 LQKENI. The length of the CDR3 is 13 residues. In nucleotides, the CDR3 is TGTGCCAGCTCACCTGACAGGGCGGATGGCTACACCTTC. Its translation is CASSPDRADGYTF.

This chain links TRBV25-1 with TRBJ2-3, with 7 bases identical to TRBD1. V shed 5 bases and J 5 bases; nucleotides not matched to a gene: 4. Germline V gene lookup returns CDR1 MGHDK and CDR2 SYGVNS. The CDR3 runs to 13 residues. The CDR3 DNA follows: TGTGCCAGCAGTAAAACAGGGGAAGATACGCAGTATTTT. Amino acids: CASSKTGEDTQYF.

The chain recombines TRBV2 with TRBJ1-6; possible D gene TRBD1, 6 bases. The V end lost 5 bases, the J end lost 17 bases, and 13 bases lay between the germline ends. CDR1 and CDR2 from the germline V gene are SNHLY and FYNNEI. The CDR3 consists of 11 residues. The CDR3 is CASSFQTGIHF. The DNA for the CDR3 is TGTGCCAGCAGTTTCCAGACAGGAATCCACTTT. The variable domain in full, completed from reference TRBV2 and TRBJ1-6, reads EPEVTQTPSHQVTQMGQEVILRCVPISNHLYFYWYRQILGQKVEFLVSFYNNEISEKSEIFDDQFSVERPDGSNFTLKIRSTKLEDSAMYFCASSFQTGIHFGNGTRLTVT.

V and J are TRBV19 and TRBJ2-3; 10 bases agree with TRBD2. The CDR3 contains 16 residues. The germline V gene has CDR1 LNHDA and CDR2 SQIVND (reference sequence). The V gene end was trimmed by 4 bases and the J gene end by 2 bases; junction bases not matched to a gene: 6. CDR3 sequence reads: CASSKASGGDTDTQYF. The CDR3 nucleotides are TGTGCCAGTAGTAAGGCTAGCGGGGGAGACACAGATACGCAGTATTTT.

This clone was seen at least ten times. The chain combines TRBV6-5 with TRBJ1-4; 8 bases align to TRBD1. V lost 4 bases to trimming and J lost 5 bases; unmatched junction nucleotides: 9. Per the germline V gene, CDR1 is MNHEY and CDR2 is SVGAGI. This CDR3 is 16 amino acids long. In DNA form, the CDR3 reads TGTGCCAGCAGTTCTCGGACAGGGTCGCGAAATGAAAAACTGTTTTTT. This translates into CASSSRTGSRNEKLFF.

The rearrangement uses TRBV1 and TRBJ2-1; the table gives TRBD2 as D, unverified against the DNA. TRBV1 is noted as a pseudogene. The CDR3 runs 16 residues. CDR3 protein: CTSSQDQSGGANEQFF. CDR3 DNA: TGCACCAGCAGCCAAGACCAAAGCGGGGGGGCAAATGAGCAGTTCTTC.

The rearrangement joins TRBV10-2 to TRBJ2-3; 8 positions match TRBD1. Looked up from germline, CDR1 is WSHSY and CDR2 is SAAADI. The CDR3 extends over 18 amino acids. Unmatched junction bases numbered 17, after V lost 6 bases and J lost 3 bases. The CDR3 DNA follows: TGCGCCAGCAGCGAAACCCACGGGACAGGAAGGTGGACAGATACGCAGTATTTT. Amino acid sequence: CASSETHGTGRWTDTQYF.

In its sample, this clone was seen a few times. This chain joins TRBV6-5 and TRBJ2-2; TRBD1 agrees at 8 bases. V lost 8 bases to trimming and J lost 0 bases; unmatched junction nucleotides: 5. This CDR3 contains 15 residues. Germline assignment: CDR1 MNHEY and CDR2 SVGAGI. The CDR3 DNA sequence: TGTGCCAGCGGTGGGACAGGCCCGAACACCGGGGAGCTGTTTTTT. Translation: CASGGTGPNTGELFF.

This clone occurred a few times. The chain has TRBV6-5 and TRBJ2-1; 8 nucleotides agree with TRBD2. The J segment lost 3 bases and the V segment lost 0 bases, leaving 4 bases of the junction unmatched. CDR1 is MNHEY and CDR2 is SVGAGI in the germline V gene. This CDR3 has 16 residues. CDR3 amino acids: CASSYSGGAFYNEQFF. The DNA of the CDR3 is TGTGCCAGCAGTTACTCCGGGGGGGCCTTCTACAATGAGCAGTTCTTC.

The chain joins TRBV11-1 to TRBJ1-3; 8 bases fit TRBD1. Germline CDR1 and CDR2: SGHAT and FQDESV (reference sequence). The V segment lost 4 bases and the J segment 2 bases; nucleotides outside the gene matches: 1. The CDR3 has 14 amino acids. DNA for the CDR3: TGTGCCAGCAGCTGGGACAGGACTGGAAACACCATATATTTT. The encoded protein is CASSWDRTGNTIYF.

This clone was counted between two and nine times. The chain joins TRBV5-4 to TRBJ2-2, with TRBD2 matching 8 bases. V lost 5 bases and J lost 0; bases outside the gene matches: 6. Germline loops: CDR1 SGHNT, CDR2 YYREEE (reference sequence). There are 16 residues in the CDR3. Here the CDR3 reads CASRHGGVANTGELFF. As DNA, the CDR3 is TGTGCCAGCAGACACGGGGGGGTAGCGAACACCGGGGAGCTGTTTTTT.

Comments on this clone: At one end, the junction sequence differs from germline, possibly due to a read error. The chain employs TRBV5-1 and TRBJ2-1; maybe TRBD2 (7 bases). This CDR3 has 15 amino acids. Germline CDR1 reads SGHRS; CDR2 reads YFSETQ. The CDR3 region has the DNA TGCGCCAGCAGCTTGGCGGGGGGCGGCTACAATGGGCAGTTCTTC. Its translation: CASSLAGGGYNGQFF.

This clone was counted between two and nine times. This chain links TRBV4-1 with TRBJ1-6; TRBD1 might be the D (6 bases). The CDR3 is 16 residues long. CDR1 MGHRA and CDR2 YSYEKL come from the germline V gene. The ends were cut back, 3 bases at V and 6 bases at J, with 15 bases in the middle. As DNA, the CDR3 is TGCGCCAGCAGCCAGCACGTCCAGGGGATTAATTCACCCCTCCACTTT. It translates to CASSQHVQGINSPLHF.

This chain joins TRBV4-1 and TRBJ2-7; tentatively, D is TRBD2 (5 bases). CDR3 length: 15 amino acids. The V and J ends lost 0 bases and 0 bases respectively, with 9 bases between them. Germline loops: CDR1 MGHRA, CDR2 YSYEKL. This chain's CDR3 is CASSQDSSGSYEQYF. In DNA, the CDR3 is TGCGCCAGCAGCCAAGATTCAAGCGGCTCCTACGAGCAGTACTTC.

The V call is TRBV11-3, the J call TRBJ2-3, with TRBD1 as a possible D gene (6 bases). Germline CDR1 and CDR2: SGHNT and YENEEA. The CDR3 loop spans 13 amino acids. The germline V and J ends were trimmed by 5 bases and 8 bases, with 14 bases remaining between them. The CDR3 coding sequence is TGTGCCAGCAGCATCCCAGGGGACGGTACGCAGTATTTT. This codes for CASSIPGDGTQYF.

This chain joins TRBV6-5 and TRBJ1-2; no clear D gene. Germline CDR1 and CDR2: MNHEY and SVGAGI. The V gene lost 8 bases and the J gene lost 4 bases, with 14 bases spanning the gap. The CDR3 length is 13 residues. DNA of the CDR3: TGTGCCAGCGGGAACTCTCGGGGCTATGGCTACACCTTC. Residues: CASGNSRGYGYTF.

This chain uses TRBV11-2 with TRBJ2-2; D is undetermined. With 6 bases removed from V and 2 bases from J, the gap between germline ends came to 13 bases. Germline CDR1 SGHAT, CDR2 FQNNGV. This CDR3 comprises 15 residues. CDR3 sequence: CASRTTGSNTGELFF. The CDR3 DNA follows: TGTGCCAGCAGAACGACTGGGTCCAACACCGGGGAGCTGTTTTTT.

The CDR3: CASSWRTGVAGDEQFF. The CDR3 DNA follows: TGCGCCAGCAGCTGGCGGACGGGGGTCGCAGGCGATGAGCAGTTCTTC. This chain joins TRBV4-1 and TRBJ2-1; D may be TRBD2 (6 bases). The CDR3 extends over 16 amino acids. The germline CDR1 and CDR2 sequences are MGHRA and YSYEKL. Deletions cut 5 bases from V and 8 bases from J, with 22 bases between.

In regard to this clone: This sample includes further DNA sequences coding for the same CDR3. The J gene is TRBJ2-5, the V gene TRBV5-1, with TRBD1 identical over 9 bases. The CDR3 sequence is 14 residues long. CDR1 and CDR2 (germline): SGHRS, YFSETQ. The ends lost 4 bases at V and 5 bases at J; junction bases unmatched: 6. Here the CDR3 reads CASSLGQGRETQYF. The CDR3 DNA sequence: TGCGCCAGCAGCCTAGGACAGGGGAGGGAGACCCAGTACTTC.

The gene calls are TRBV11-2 and TRBJ1-2; maybe TRBD1 (5 bases). Trimming removed 4 bases from V and 0 bases from J, with 15 bases in between. Germline lookup yields CDR1 SGHAT and CDR2 FQNNGV. The CDR3 contains 16 residues. The CDR3: CASSSARGLTNYGYTF. DNA for the CDR3: TGTGCCAGCAGCTCCGCAAGGGGTCTTACTAACTATGGCTACACCTTC. Drawing the rest from reference TRBV11-2 and TRBJ1-2, the complete variable domain is EAGVAQSPRYKIIEKRQSVAFWCNPISGHATLYWYQQILGQGPKLLIQFQNNGVVDDSQLPKDRFSAERLKGVDSTLKIQPAKLEDSAVYLCASSSARGLTNYGYTFGSGTRLTVV.